The TCR beta chain described here comes from a study of blood T cell repertoires in COVID-19 (dated by TCRdb to 2020 to 2021). Background on the whole study: Samples covering the acute and convalescent phases of COVID-19 were provided by collaborators in the United States, Italy and Spain. Nearly every sample came with metadata listing a de-identified subject ID, COVID-19 status, age in years and sex. Subjects who had been exposed to COVID-19, were actively infected with it, or had recovered from it provided the deeply sampled blood TCRbeta repertoires that made up the dataset. HLA class I and class II types, where available, came from metadata supplied by the sample provider rather than from assay-based typing. The repertoires were released in a freely available public database meant as a resource for research on the immune response to SARS-CoV-2. Samples came from the ongoing ImmuneRACE study (first 160 participants) plus 1,254 subjects from 6 global collaborators. The prospective study material was composed of cDNA or gDNA derived from T cells, B-cell-depleted T cells, or PBMCs. Here is what the overall study found, with its caveats: The quantity of clinical and demographic metadata differed by source and by participant and was supplied without curation.

Taken from cysteine to phenylalanine, the CDR3 has 13 residues. The retained sequence is limited to the CDR3, 39 bases, with the frame set at the first base. Sequences SGHRS (CDR1) and YFSETQ (CDR2) are obtained from the germline V gene. V gives up 5 bases and J gives up 5 bases, and the segment between their germline ends measures 13 bases. TCRbeta CDR3 regions were amplified from genomic DNA by means of the immunoSEQ Assay, a bias-controlled multiplex PCR. On the authors' methods: Nucleated cell counts per sample were estimated from amplification of reference gene primers within the assay. To quantify the absolute abundance of each unique TCRbeta CDR3 rearrangement, sequence reads were collapsed and filtered. For each sample, productive Simpson clonality was calculated as the square root of Simpson's diversity index over productive rearrangements. TCRdb carries this immuneACCESS record with in-frame sequences only. Its versions omit some clonotypes, under half of them owing to an unresolved V gene in the studies checked, with the rest unexplained. V, J and clone size are those of that table, while D and trimming were read from the DNA. In all, the sample holds hundreds of thousands of clones, and around 91% of those were seen once. In total, the top ten clones hold 2.5% to 4% of the sample.

Samples from volunteer blood donors who had recovered from COVID-19 were contributed by a second Seattle source. Each collaborating institution followed its own protocols to collect whole blood in K2EDTA tubes. Collaborator samples were shipped for TCRbeta analysis as frozen whole blood, isolated PBMCs, or DNA extracted from either sample type. As to this clone: The antigen it binds to is not known. No base quality values were provided; no much bigger clone lies one nucleotide off.

The specimen was peripheral blood. The receptor's source is a young woman who had recovered from COVID-19. The chain is assembled from TRBV5-1 and TRBJ2-5; the D gene is perhaps TRBD2, on 5 matching bases. For the CDR3, the sequence is CASRGGRGETQYF. The bases read TGCGCCAGCAGAGGTGGTCGCGGGGAGACCCAGTACTTC.